This T cell receptor beta chain derives from a study of T cells in Graves' hyperthyroidism and ophthalmopathy. Study-level results: Most thyroid clonotypes with frequency above 0.001 were detected in blood.

RNA transcripts yielded amplified TCR beta CDR3 regions. First-round RT-PCR with HTBI primers amplified the TCR CDR3 region. In TCRdb, the multiplex PCR reads were re-called with MiXCR into one record per CDR3 protein. The table has around 190,000 distinct CDR3 sequences, about a sixth seen once. This clonotype was seen repeatedly, ten times or more. No antigen is known for it. The CDR3 has 18 residues. Trimming pared 7 bases from V and 7 bases from J, leaving 28 bases between. It was considered stable Graves' hyperthyroidism when ophthalmopathy did not progress within 18 months. Patients having uncontrolled infection, another autoimmune disease, pregnancy or lactation were not included. Out of about 10 ml of fresh peripheral blood came the PBMCs.

V gene TRBV12-3 or TRBV12-4 combines with J gene TRBJ1-4; weak D call: TRBD1 (5 bases). The sequencing sample was made of blood. This clonotype originated in a woman in her 50s with Graves' hyperthyroidism. CDR3 loop: CASTLRGSGPWTTEKLFF. The CDR3, as DNA: TGTGCCAGCACCCTAAGAGGGAGTGGCCCCTGGACAACTGAAAAACTGTTTTTT.